Ten or more counts support the clone carrying this T cell receptor (beta chain). TCRdb analysed the RACE reads with MiXCR anew, one entry per CDR3 protein. The sample shows 380,000 or so distinct CDR3 sequences, more than 4.5% of them seen only once. Time point in this sample: patch test 1, 2 weeks after DPC sensitization. The treatment here: therapeutic diphenylcyclopropenone sensitization with weekly scalp DPC. CDR1 is LGHDT, CDR2 YNNKEL, per germline (reference sequence). V shed 2 bases and J 4 bases; nucleotides not matched to a gene: 3. The CDR3 length is 16 residues. This sample is drawn from a study of human T cells and chemical hapten exposure. Study background: Across samples, TCR yields varied, mostly owing to small differences in pooled library volumes.

The material sequenced was whole blood, taken in connection with sensitization to the hapten diphenylcyclopropenone (DPC). The TCR originated in a woman between 50 and 59 years old with alopecia areata. Some clones in this sample may be carry-over from other donors' samples. V gene TRBV3-1 combines with J gene TRBJ2-2, with 11 bases fitting TRBD1. The CDR3 is CASSQRTGGGTGELFF. The CDR3 DNA reads as TGTGCCAGCAGCCAAAGGACAGGGGGCGGCACCGGGGAGCTGTTTTTT.